This record covers a single T cell receptor beta chain. The antigen is unknown. Assay used: immunoSEQ multiplex PCR; TCRdb lists only in-frame clones, some missing. The sample shows about 64,000 clones, roughly nine tenths of them seen only once. The data are from a study of PD-1 blockade in classical Hodgkin lymphoma. Study findings and constraints: What caused the repertoire differences, perhaps disease activity or prior therapy, remains undefined. Baseline TCR diversity was reportedly lower in newly diagnosed patients than in healthy donors. It was reported as lower still in relapsed/refractory patients.

Germline CDR1 is GTSNPN and CDR2 is SVGIG (reference sequence). V lost 2 bases to trimming and J lost 1 base, with 12 bases between them. The CDR3 is 15 residues long. Documented time point: cycle 4 day 1 (C4D1), after more than 5 weeks of nivolumab. Every patient was affected by relapse after autologous stem cell transplantation, while exposure to brentuximab vedotin was not uniform. The study recorded best responses of complete response, partial response or progressive disease. This sequence was found in a human donor with classical Hodgkin lymphoma. The chain is built from TRBV30 and TRBJ1-3; D call uncertain. Sample: peripheral blood mononuclear cells (PBMCs), taken before the fourth cycle of nivolumab. DNA of the CDR3: TGTGCCTGGAGTATAGATTTTAGGTCTGGAAACACCATATATTTT. It yields the protein CAWSIDFRSGNTIYF.